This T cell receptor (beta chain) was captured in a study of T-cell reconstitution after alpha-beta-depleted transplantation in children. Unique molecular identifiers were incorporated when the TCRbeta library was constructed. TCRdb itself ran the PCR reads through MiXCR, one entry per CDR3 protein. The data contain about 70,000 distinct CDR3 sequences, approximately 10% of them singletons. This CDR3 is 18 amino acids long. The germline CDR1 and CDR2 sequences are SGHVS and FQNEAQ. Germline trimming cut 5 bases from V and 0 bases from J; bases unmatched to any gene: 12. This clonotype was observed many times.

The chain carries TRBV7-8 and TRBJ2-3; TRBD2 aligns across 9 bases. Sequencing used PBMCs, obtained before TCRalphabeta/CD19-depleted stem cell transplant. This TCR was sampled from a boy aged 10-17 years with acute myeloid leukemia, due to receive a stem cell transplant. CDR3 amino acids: CASSPLFLAGISTDTQYF. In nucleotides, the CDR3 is TGTGCCAGCAGCCCGCTGTTTCTAGCGGGGATTAGCACAGATACGCAGTATTTT.